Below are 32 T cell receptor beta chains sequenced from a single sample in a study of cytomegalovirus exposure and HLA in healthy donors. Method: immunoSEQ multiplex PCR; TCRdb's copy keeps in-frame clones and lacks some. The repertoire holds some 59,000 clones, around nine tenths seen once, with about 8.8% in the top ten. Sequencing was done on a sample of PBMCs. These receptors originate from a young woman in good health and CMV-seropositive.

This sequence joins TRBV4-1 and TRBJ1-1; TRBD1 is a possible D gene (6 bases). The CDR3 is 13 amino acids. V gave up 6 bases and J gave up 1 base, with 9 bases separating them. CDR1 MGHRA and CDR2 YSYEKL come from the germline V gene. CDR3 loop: CASRGTSNTEAFF. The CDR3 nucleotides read TGCGCCAGCAGGGGGACATCGAACACTGAAGCTTTCTTT.

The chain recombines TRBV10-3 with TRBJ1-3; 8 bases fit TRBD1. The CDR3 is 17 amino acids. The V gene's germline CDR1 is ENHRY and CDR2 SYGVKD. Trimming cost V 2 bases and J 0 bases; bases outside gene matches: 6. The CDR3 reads CAISEARQGSSGNTIYF. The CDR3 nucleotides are TGTGCCATCAGTGAGGCCCGACAGGGGAGCTCTGGAAACACCATATATTTT.

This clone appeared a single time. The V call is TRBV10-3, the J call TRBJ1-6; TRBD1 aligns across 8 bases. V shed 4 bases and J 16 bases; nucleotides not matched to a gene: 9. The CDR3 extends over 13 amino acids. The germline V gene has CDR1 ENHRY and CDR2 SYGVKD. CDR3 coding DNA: TGTGCCATCAGTGCCCAACGAGGACAGGGTCTCCACTTT. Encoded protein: CAISAQRGQGLHF.

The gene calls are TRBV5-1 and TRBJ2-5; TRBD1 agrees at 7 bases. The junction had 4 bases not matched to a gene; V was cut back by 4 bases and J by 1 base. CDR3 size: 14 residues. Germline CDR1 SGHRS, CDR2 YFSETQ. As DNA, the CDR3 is TGCGCCAGCAGCCAACAGGGGATCCAAGAGACCCAGTACTTC. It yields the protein CASSQQGIQETQYF.

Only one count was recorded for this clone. The CDR3 region is CASMKLSYEQYF. The CDR3 nucleotides read TGTGCCAGCATGAAGCTCTCCTACGAGCAGTACTTC. V and J are TRBV5-6 and TRBJ2-7, with no clear D. V was clipped by 6 bases and J by 0 bases, with 7 bases between them. Germline V gene sequence: CDR1 SGHDT, CDR2 YYEEEE. The CDR3 is 12 residues long.

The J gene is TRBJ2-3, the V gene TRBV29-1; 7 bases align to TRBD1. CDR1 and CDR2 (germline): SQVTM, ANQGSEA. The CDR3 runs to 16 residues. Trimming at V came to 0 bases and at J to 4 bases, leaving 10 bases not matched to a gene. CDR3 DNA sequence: TGCAGCGTTGAAGATACAGAGGGGGCGAGTCCAGATACGCAGTATTTT. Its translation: CSVEDTEGASPDTQYF.

The chain's CDR3 is CASSSFGSLRDTEAFF. As DNA, the CDR3 is TGTGCCAGCAGCTCCTTTGGATCGTTACGGGACACTGAAGCTTTCTTT. The chain has TRBV11-2 and TRBJ1-1; no clear D gene. Germline values: CDR1 SGHAT, CDR2 FQNNGV. There are 16 residues in the CDR3. V was trimmed by 4 bases and J by 3 bases, leaving 18 bases between them.

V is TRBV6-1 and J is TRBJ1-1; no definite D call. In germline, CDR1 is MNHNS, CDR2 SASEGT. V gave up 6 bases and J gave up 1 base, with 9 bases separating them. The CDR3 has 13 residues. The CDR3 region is CASSPFRNTEAFF. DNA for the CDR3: TGTGCCAGCAGCCCCTTTAGGAACACTGAAGCTTTCTTT.

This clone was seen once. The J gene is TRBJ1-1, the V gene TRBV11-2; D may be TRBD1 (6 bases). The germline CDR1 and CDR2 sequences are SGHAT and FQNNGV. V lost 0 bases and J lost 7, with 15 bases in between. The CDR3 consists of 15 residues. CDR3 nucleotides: TGTGCCAGCAGCTTAGATCTGGGGGCGCGAGATGAAGCTTTCTTT. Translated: CASSLDLGARDEAFF.

The CDR3 spells CASSLDRFRGYTF. CDR3 nucleotides: TGTGCCAGCAGCTTAGACCGTTTTCGGGGCTACACCTTC. The genes are TRBV7-2 and TRBJ1-2; the D is unclear. Trimming stripped 1 base from V and 8 bases from J, with 11 bases between. The CDR3 has 13 amino acids. Germline-derived CDR1 and CDR2 are SGHTA and FQGNSA.

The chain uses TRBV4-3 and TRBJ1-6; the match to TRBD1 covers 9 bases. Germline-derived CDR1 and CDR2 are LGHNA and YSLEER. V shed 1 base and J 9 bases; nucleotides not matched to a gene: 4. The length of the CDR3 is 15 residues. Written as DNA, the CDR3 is TGCGCCAGCAGCCAAGTGGGGACAGGGTTTTCACCCCTCCACTTT. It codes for CASSQVGTGFSPLHF.

CDR3 DNA sequence: TGTGCCAGCTCACCTACCGGGACTGACCCTTACAATGAGCAGTTCTTC. Residues: CASSPTGTDPYNEQFF. The chain combines TRBV18 with TRBJ2-1; a weak D match, TRBD2 (6 bases). The germline V gene encodes CDR1 KGHSH and CDR2 LQKENI. Trimming took off 3 bases at V and 4 bases at J, with 16 bases between the two ends. CDR3 length: 16 residues.

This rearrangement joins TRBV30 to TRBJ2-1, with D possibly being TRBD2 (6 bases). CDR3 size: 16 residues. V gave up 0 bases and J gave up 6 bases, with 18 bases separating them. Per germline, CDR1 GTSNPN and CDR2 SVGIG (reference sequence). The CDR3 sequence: CAWSVLGGEAANEQFF. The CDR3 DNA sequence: TGTGCCTGGAGTGTTCTCGGCGGGGAGGCCGCCAATGAGCAGTTCTTC.

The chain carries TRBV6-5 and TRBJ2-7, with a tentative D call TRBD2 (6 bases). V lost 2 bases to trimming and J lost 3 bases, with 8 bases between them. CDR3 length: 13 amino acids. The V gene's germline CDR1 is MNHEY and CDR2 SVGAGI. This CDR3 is CASSYRRGYEQYF. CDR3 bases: TGTGCCAGCAGTTACCGGAGGGGCTACGAGCAGTACTTC.

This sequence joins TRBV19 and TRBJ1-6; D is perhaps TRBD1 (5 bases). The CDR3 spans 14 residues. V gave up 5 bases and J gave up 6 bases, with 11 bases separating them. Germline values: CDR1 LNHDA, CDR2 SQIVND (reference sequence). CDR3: CASSVQVVNSPLHF. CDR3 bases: TGTGCCAGTAGTGTACAGGTGGTTAATTCACCCCTCCACTTT.

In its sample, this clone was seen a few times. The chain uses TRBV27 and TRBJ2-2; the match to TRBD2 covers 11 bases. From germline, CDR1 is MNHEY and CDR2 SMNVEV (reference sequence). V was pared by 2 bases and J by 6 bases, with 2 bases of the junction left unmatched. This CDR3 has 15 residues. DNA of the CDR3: TGTGCCAGCAGTTTAACTAGCGGGGGTTCCGGGGAGCTGTTTTTT. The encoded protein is CASSLTSGGSGELFF.

The CDR3 sequence: CSVESGAGSYEQYF. The CDR3 nucleotides are TGCAGCGTTGAAAGCGGGGCGGGTTCCTACGAGCAGTACTTC. This chain links TRBV29-1 with TRBJ2-7; TRBD2 agrees at 7 bases. After removal of 2 bases from V and 1 base from J, the junction contained 5 bases not matched to a gene. The germline CDR1 and CDR2 sequences are SQVTM and ANQGSEA. The CDR3 sequence is 14 residues long.

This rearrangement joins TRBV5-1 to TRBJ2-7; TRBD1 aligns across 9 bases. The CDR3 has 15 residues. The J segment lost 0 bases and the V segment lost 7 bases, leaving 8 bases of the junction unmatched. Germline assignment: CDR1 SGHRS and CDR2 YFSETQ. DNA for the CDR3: TGCGCCAGCTCCACGGGACAGGGTTACTCCTACGAGCAGTACTTC. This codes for CASSTGQGYSYEQYF. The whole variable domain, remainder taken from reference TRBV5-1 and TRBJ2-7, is KAGVTQTPRYLIKTRGQQVTLSCSPISGHRSVSWYQQTPGQGLQFLFEYFSETQRNKGNFPGRFSGRQFSNSRSEMNVSTLELGDSALYLCASSTGQGYSYEQYFGPGTRLTVT.

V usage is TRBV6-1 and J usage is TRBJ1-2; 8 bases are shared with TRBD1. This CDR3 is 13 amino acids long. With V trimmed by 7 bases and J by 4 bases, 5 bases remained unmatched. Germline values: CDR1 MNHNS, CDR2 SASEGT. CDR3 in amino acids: CASTGGGGYGYTF. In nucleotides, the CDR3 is TGTGCCAGCACAGGGGGCGGTGGCTATGGCTACACCTTC.

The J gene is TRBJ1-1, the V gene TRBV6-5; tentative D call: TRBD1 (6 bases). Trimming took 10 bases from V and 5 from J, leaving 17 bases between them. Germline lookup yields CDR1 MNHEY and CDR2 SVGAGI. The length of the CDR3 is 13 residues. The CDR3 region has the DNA TGTGCCACCAGGCAGAGGGGGGGGACTGAAGCTTTCTTT. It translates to CATRQRGGTEAFF.

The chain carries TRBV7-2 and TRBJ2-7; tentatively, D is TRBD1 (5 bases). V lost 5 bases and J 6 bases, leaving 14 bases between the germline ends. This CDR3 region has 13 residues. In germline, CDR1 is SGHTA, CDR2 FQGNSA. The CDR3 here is CASSPTKQGEQYF. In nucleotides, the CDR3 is TGTGCCAGCAGCCCTACTAAGCAGGGCGAGCAGTACTTC.

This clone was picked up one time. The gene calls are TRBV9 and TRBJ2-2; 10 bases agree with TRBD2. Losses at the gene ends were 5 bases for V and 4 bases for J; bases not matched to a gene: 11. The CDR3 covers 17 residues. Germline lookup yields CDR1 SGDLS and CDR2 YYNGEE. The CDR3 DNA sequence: TGTGCCAGCAGTAGCGGGGGGTTGGGGTGGAGCACCGGGGAGCTGTTTTTT. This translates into CASSSGGLGWSTGELFF. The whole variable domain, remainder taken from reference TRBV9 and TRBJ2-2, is DSGVTQTPKHLITATGQRVTLRCSPRSGDLSVYWYQQSLDQGLQFLIQYYNGEERAKGNILERFSAQQFPDLHSELNLSSLELGDSALYFCASSSGGLGWSTGELFFGEGSRLTVL.

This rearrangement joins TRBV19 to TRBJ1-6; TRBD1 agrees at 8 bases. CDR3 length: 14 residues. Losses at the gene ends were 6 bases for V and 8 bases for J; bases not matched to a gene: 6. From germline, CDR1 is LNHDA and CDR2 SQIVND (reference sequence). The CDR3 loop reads CASSPGTGHSPLHF. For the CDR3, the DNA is TGTGCCAGTAGCCCCGGGACAGGACATTCACCCCTCCACTTT.

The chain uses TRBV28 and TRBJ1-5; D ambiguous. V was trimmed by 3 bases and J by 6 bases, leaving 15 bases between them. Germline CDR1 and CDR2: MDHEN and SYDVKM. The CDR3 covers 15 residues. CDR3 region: CASSFIQSSGQPQHF. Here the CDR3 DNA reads TGTGCCAGCAGTTTTATTCAAAGTTCAGGTCAGCCCCAGCATTTT.

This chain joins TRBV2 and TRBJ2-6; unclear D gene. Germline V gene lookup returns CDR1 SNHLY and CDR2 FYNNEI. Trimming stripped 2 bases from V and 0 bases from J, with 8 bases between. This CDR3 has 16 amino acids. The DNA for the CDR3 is TGTGCCAGCAGTGAAACAGTCAGCTCTGGGGCCAACGTCCTGACTTTC. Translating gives CASSETVSSGANVLTF.

Here the CDR3 reads CASSLLPREMGEQFF. The DNA for the CDR3 is TGCGCCAGCAGCCTCCTTCCCCGGGAGATGGGGGAGCAGTTCTTC. The rearrangement joins TRBV4-1 to TRBJ2-1; D is possibly TRBD2 (6 bases). The CDR3 loop spans 15 amino acids. Trimming removed 4 bases from V and 10 bases from J, with 20 bases in between. CDR1 and CDR2 from the germline V gene are MGHRA and YSYEKL.

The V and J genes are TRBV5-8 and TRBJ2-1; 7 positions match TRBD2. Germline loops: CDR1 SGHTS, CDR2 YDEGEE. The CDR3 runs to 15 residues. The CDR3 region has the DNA TGTGCTCTCCCCCTTTGGGGGGGGAACGGAAGTGAGCAGTTCTTC. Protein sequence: CALPLWGGNGSEQFF. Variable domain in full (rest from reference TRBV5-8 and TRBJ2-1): EAGVTQSPTHLIKTRGQQATLRCSPISGHTSVYWYQQALGLGLQFLLWYDEGEERNRGNFPPRFSGRQFPNYSSELNVNALELEDSALYLCALPLWGGNGSEQFFGPGTRLTVL.

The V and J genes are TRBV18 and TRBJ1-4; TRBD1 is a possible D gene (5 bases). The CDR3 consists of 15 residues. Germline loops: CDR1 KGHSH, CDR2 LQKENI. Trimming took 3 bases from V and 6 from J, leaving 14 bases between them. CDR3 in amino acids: CASSPPGLKDEKLFF. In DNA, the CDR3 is TGTGCCAGCTCACCCCCGGGACTCAAGGATGAAAAACTGTTTTTT.

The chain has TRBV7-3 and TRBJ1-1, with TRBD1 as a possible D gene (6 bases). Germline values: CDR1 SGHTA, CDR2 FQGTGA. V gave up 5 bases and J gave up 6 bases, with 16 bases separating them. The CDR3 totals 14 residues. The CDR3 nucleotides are TGTGCCAGCAGCCGCCTGGGCAGGGGAGCTGAAGCTTTCTTT. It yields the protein CASSRLGRGAEAFF.

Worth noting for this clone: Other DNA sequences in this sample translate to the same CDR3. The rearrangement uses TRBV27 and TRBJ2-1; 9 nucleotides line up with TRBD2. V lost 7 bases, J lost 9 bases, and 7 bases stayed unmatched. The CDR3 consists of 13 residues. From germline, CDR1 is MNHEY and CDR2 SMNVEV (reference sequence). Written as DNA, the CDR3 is TGTGCCAGCACAAGCGGGGGGAACACTGAGCAGTTCTTC. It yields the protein CASTSGGNTEQFF.

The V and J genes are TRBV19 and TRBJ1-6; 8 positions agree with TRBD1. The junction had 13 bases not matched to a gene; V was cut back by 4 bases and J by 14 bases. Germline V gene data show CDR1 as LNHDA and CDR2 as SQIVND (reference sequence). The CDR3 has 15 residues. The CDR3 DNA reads TGTGCCAGTAGTAGCCGGGACAGGCCGGTTTGGGCCCTCCACTTT. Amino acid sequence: CASSSRDRPVWALHF.

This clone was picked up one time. The chain's CDR3 is CASSISSSGAGANVLTF. In DNA, the CDR3 is TGTGCCAGTAGTATCTCCTCTTCAGGGGCGGGGGCCAACGTCCTGACTTTC. The chain joins TRBV19 to TRBJ2-6, with D possibly being TRBD1 (6 bases). The CDR3 has 17 residues. Germline V gene sequence: CDR1 LNHDA, CDR2 SQIVND (reference sequence). V was shortened by 3 bases and J by 4 bases, with 16 bases between the two germline ends. The full variable domain, rest sourced from reference TRBV19 and TRBJ2-6, is DGGITQSPKYLFRKEGQNVTLSCEQNLNHDAMYWYRQDPGQGLRLIYYSQIVNDFQKGDIAEGYSVSREKKESFPLTVTSAQKNPTAFYLCASSISSSGAGANVLTFGAGSRLTVL.